This T cell receptor beta chain was sequenced during a study of blood T cell repertoires in COVID-19. Recruitment covered 20 to 25 US areas and drew participants whose ages spanned roughly 18 to 90 years. Researchers sorted participants into cohorts using their self-reported clinical history. In the original workflow: Reference gene primer amplification in the assay estimated nucleated cell counts. Data came from immunoSEQ multiplex PCR; TCRdb stores just in-frame clones and leaves some out. V and J calls and clone size are given by that table; D and trimming were obtained from the DNA. This sample has 400,000 or so clones, with 85% to 90% found just once. Germline values: CDR1 SGHAT, CDR2 FQNNGV. The V segment lost 0 bases and the J segment 6 bases; nucleotides outside the gene matches: 8. The CDR3 has 16 amino acids.

This chain links TRBV11-2 with TRBJ2-1, with 7 bases matching TRBD1. The TCR originated in a man between 25 and 39 years old who had recovered from COVID-19. The sequenced sample was PBMCs or T cells enriched from blood (not recorded which). The CDR3 is CASSLDRIAGGNEQFF. The CDR3, as DNA: TGTGCCAGCAGCTTAGATCGTATCGCAGGGGGCAATGAGCAGTTCTTC.